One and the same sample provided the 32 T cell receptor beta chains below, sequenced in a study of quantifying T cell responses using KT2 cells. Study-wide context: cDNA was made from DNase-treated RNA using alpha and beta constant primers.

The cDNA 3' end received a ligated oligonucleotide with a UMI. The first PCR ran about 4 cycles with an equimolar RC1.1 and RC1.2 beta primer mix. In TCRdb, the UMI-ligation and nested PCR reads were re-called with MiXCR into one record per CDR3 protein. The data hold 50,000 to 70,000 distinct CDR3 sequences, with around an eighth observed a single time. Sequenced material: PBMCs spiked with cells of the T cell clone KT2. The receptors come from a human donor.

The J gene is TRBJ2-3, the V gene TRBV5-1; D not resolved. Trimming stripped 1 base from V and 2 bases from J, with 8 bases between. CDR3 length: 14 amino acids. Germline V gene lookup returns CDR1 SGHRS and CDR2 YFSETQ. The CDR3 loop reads CASSLTSLTDTQYF. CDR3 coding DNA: TGCGCCAGCAGCTTGACCAGCCTCACAGATACGCAGTATTTT.

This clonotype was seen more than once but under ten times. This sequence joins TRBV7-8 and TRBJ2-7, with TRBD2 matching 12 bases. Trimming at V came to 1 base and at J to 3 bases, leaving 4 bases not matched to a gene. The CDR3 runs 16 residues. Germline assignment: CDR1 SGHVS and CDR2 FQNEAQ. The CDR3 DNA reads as TGTGCCAGCAGCTTAGGGAGACTAGCGGGAGTCTACGAGCAGTACTTC. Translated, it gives CASSLGRLAGVYEQYF.

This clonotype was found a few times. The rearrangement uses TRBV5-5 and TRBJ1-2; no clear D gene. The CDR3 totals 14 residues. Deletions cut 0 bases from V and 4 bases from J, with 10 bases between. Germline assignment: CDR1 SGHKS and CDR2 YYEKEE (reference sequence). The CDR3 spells CASSLDSFVYGYTF. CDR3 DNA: TGTGCCAGCAGCTTGGACAGTTTTGTCTATGGCTACACCTTC.

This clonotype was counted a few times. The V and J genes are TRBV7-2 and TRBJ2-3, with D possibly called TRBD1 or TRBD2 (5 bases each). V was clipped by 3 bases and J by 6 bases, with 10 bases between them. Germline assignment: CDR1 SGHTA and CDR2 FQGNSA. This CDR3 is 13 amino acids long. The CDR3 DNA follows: TGTGCCAGCAGCTTGGGGGAGAGGGATACGCAGTATTTT. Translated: CASSLGERDTQYF.

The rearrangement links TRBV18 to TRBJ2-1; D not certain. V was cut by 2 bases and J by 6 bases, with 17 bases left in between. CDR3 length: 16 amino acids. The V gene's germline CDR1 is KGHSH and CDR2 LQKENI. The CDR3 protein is CASSPITAQFANEQFF. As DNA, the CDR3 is TGTGCCAGCTCACCAATAACAGCCCAGTTCGCCAATGAGCAGTTCTTC.

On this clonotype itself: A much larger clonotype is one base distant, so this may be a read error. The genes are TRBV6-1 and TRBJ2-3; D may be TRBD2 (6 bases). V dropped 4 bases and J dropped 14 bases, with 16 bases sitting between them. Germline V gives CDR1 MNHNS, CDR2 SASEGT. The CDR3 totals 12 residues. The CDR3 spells CASSVLEGAPYF. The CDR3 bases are TGTGCCAGCAGTGTACTGGAGGGAGCCCCGTATTTT.

In nucleotides, the CDR3 is TGTGCCAGCAGCCAAGAAGGTGGAGGGTCGGACCCCCTAGCCAAAAACATTCAGTACTTC. Its protein is CASSQEGGGSDPLAKNIQYF. This chain links TRBV3-1 with TRBJ2-4; tentative D call: TRBD2 (6 bases). Germline CDR1 LGHDT, CDR2 YNNKEL (reference sequence). V lost 0 bases and J 0 bases, leaving 21 bases between the germline ends. The CDR3 is 20 amino acids. The whole variable domain, remainder taken from reference TRBV3-1 and TRBJ2-4, is DTAVSQTPKYLVTQMGNDKSIKCEQNLGHDTMYWYKQDSKKFLKIMFSYNNKELIINETVPNRFSPKSPDKAHLNLHINSLELGDSAVYFCASSQEGGGSDPLAKNIQYFGAGTRLSVL.

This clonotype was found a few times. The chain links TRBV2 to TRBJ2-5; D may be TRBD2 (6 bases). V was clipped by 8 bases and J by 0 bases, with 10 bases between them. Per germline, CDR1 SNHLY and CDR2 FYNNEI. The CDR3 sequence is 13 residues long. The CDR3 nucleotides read TGTGCCAGCGGGAGGACTTACCAAGAGACCCAGTACTTC. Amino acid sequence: CASGRTYQETQYF. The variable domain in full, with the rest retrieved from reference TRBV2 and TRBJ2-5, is EPEVTQTPSHQVTQMGQEVILRCVPISNHLYFYWYRQILGQKVEFLVSFYNNEISEKSEIFDDQFSVERPDGSNFTLKIRSTKLEDSAMYFCASGRTYQETQYFGPGTRLLVL.

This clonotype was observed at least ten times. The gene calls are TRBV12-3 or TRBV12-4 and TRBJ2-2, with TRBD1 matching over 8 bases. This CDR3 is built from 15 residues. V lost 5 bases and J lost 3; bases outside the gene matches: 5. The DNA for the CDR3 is TGTGCCAGCAGTACGACAGGGGTGGACACCGGGGAGCTGTTTTTT. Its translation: CASSTTGVDTGELFF.

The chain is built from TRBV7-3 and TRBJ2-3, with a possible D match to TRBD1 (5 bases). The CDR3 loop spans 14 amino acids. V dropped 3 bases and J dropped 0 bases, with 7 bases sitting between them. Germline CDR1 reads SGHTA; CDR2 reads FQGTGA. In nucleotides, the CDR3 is TGTGCCAGCAGCTTCGACAGAAGCACAGATACGCAGTATTTT. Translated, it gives CASSFDRSTDTQYF. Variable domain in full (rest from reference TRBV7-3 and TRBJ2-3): GAGVSQTPSNKVTEKGKYVELRCDPISGHTALYWYRQSLGQGPEFLIYFQGTGAADDSGLPNDRFFAVRPEGSVSTLKIQRTERGDSAVYLCASSFDRSTDTQYFGPGTRLTVL.

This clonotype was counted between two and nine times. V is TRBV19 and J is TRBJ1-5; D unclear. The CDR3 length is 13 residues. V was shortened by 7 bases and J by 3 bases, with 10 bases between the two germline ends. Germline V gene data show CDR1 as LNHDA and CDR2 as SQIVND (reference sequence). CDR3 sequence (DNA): TGTGCCAGTACTGGCAGCAACAATCAGCCCCAGCATTTT. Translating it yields CASTGSNNQPQHF.

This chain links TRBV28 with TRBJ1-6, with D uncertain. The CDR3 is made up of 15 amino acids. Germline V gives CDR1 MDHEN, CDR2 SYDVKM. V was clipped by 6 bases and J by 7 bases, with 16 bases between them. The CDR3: CASREGAQANSPLHF. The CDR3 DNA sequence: TGTGCCAGCAGGGAAGGTGCTCAGGCCAATTCACCCCTCCACTTT.

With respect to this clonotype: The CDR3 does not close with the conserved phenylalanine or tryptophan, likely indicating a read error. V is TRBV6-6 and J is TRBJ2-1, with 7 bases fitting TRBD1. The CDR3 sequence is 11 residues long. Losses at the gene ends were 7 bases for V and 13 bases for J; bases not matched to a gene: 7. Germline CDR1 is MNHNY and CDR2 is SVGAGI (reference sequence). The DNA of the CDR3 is TGTGCCAGCACCCAGGGGGTTCCCCAGTTCGTC. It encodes CASTQGVPQFV.

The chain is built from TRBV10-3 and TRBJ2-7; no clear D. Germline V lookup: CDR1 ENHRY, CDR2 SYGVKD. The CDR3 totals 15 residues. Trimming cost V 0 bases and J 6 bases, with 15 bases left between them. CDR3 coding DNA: TGTGCCATCAGTGAGTCCCTGTCGACGGCGACCGAGCAGTACTTC. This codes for CAISESLSTATEQYF.

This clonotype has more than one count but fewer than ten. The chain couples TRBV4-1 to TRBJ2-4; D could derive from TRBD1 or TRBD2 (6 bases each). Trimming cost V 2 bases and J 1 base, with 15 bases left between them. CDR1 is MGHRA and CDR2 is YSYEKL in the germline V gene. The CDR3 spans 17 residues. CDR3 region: CASSQSGASEAKNIQYF. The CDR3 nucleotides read TGCGCCAGCAGCCAATCGGGGGCCTCTGAGGCCAAAAACATTCAGTACTTC.

The CDR3 DNA reads TGCGCCAGCAGCTTGTCGCCCGCCTCCTCCTACGAGCAGTACTTC. Translation gives CASSLSPASSYEQYF. The V gene is TRBV5-1, the J gene TRBJ2-7; D is uncertain. V was clipped by 1 base and J by 0 bases, with 11 bases between them. The CDR3 loop spans 15 amino acids. Germline lookup yields CDR1 SGHRS and CDR2 YFSETQ.

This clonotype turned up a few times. The CDR3 loop is CAISEWGGSTEAFF. CDR3 DNA sequence: TGTGCCATCAGTGAATGGGGGGGGAGCACTGAAGCTTTCTTT. This chain links TRBV10-3 with TRBJ1-1; a weak D match, TRBD1 (5 bases). Germline-derived CDR1 and CDR2 are ENHRY and SYGVKD. Trimming stripped 3 bases from V and 4 bases from J, with 12 bases between. The CDR3 is 14 residues long.

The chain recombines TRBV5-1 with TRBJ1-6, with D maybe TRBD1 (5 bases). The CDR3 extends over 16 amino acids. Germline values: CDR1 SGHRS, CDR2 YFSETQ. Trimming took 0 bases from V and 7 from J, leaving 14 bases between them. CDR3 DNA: TGCGCCAGCAGCTTGGTGAATACGGGACCGAATTCACCCCTCCACTTT. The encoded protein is CASSLVNTGPNSPLHF.

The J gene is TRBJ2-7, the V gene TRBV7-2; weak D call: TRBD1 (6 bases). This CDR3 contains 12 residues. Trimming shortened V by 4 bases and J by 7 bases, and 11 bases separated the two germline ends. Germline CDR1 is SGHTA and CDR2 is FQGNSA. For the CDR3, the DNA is TGTGCCAGCAGCTCAACAGGGACGGAGCAGTACTTC. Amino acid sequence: CASSSTGTEQYF.

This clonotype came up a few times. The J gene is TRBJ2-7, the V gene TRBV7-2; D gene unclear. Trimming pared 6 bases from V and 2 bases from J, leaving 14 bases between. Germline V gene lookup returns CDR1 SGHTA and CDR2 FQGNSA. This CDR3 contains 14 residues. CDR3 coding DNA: TGTGCCAGCAGGAAGGAAAACCTAGCCTACGAGCAGTACTTC. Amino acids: CASRKENLAYEQYF.

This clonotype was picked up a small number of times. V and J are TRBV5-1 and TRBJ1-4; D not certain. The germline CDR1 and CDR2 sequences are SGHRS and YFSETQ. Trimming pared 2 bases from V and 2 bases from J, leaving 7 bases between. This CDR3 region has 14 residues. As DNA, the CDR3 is TGCGCCAGCAGCTTAGAGTCCACTAATGAAAAACTGTTTTTT. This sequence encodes CASSLESTNEKLFF.

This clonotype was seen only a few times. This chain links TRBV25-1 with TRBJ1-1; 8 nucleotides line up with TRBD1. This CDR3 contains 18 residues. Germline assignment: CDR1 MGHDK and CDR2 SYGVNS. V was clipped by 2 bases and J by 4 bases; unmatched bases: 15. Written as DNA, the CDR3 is TGTGCCAGCAGTGAACTTTCCGGGACAGGACTATTTGGCACTGAAGCTTTCTTT. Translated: CASSELSGTGLFGTEAFF.

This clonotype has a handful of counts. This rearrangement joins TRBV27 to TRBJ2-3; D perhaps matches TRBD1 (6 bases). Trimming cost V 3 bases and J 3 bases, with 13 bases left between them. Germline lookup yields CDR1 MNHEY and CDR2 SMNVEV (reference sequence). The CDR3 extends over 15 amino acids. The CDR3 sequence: CASSFVVRGTDTQYF. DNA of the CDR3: TGTGCCAGCAGTTTTGTGGTCAGGGGAACAGATACGCAGTATTTT.

The CDR3 protein is CATSRDSTGGSSYNEQFF. The CDR3 nucleotides are TGTGCCACCAGCAGAGATAGTACGGGGGGAAGCTCCTACAATGAGCAGTTCTTC. The chain employs TRBV15 and TRBJ2-1; 7 positions agree with TRBD2. Germline CDR1 LNHNV, CDR2 YYDKDF (reference sequence). Trimming took 0 bases from V and 0 from J; bases not matched to a gene: 8. This CDR3 spans 18 amino acids.

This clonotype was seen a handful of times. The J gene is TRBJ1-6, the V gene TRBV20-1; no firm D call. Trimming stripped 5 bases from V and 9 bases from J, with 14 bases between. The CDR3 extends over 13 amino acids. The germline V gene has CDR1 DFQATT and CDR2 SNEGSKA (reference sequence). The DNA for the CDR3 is TGCAGTGCTTACAAGGGCTTGGGTTCACCCCTCCACTTT. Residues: CSAYKGLGSPLHF.

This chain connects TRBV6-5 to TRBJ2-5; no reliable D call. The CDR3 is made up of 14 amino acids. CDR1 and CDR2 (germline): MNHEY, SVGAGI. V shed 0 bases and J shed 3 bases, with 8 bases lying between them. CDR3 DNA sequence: TGTGCCAGCAGTTACTCGAGTACCAAAGAGACCCAGTACTTC. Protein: CASSYSSTKETQYF.

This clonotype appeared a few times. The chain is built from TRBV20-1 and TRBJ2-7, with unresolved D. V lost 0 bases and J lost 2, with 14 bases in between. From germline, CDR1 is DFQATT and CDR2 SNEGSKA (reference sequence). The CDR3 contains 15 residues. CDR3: CSARDPPPGTYEQYF. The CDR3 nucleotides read TGCAGTGCTAGAGATCCCCCACCCGGCACCTACGAGCAGTACTTC.

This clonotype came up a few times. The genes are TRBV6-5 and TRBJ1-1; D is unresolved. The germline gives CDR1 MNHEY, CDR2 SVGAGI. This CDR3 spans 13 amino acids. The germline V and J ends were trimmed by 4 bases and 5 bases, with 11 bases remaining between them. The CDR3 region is CASSSLHLTEAFF. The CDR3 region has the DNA TGTGCCAGCAGTTCCTTACATTTAACTGAAGCTTTCTTT.

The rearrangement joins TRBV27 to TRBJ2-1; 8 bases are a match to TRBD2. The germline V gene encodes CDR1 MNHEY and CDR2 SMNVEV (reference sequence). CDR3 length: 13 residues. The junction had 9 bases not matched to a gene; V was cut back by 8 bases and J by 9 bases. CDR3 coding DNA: TGTGCCAGCCGGGTTAGCGGGGCCGGTGAGCAGTTCTTC. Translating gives CASRVSGAGEQFF.

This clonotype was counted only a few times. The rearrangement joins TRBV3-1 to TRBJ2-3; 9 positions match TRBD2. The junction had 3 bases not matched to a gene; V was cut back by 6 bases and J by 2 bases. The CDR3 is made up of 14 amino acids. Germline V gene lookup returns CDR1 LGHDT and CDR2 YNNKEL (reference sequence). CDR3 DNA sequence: TGTGCCAGCAGGCGGGGGGGAGCCACAGATACGCAGTATTTT. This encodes CASRRGGATDTQYF.

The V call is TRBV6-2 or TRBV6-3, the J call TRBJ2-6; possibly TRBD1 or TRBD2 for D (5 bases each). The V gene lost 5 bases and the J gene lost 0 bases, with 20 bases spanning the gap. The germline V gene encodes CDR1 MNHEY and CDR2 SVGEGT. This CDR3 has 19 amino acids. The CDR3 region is CASSPIYGTSHSGANVLTF. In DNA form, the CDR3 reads TGTGCCAGCAGTCCTATATACGGGACCTCCCACTCTGGGGCCAACGTCCTGACTTTC.

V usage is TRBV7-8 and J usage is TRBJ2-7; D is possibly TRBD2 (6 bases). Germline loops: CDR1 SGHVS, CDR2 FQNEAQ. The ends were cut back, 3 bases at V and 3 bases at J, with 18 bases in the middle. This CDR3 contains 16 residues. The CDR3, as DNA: TGTGCCAGCAGCTTTTCGGGAAGGCGGGGCTTCTACGAGCAGTACTTC. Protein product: CASSFSGRRGFYEQYF.